The subject of this entry is one T cell receptor beta chain. Its antigen remains unknown. This sample is drawn from a study of T cell repertoires in cytomegalovirus infection. The wider study: CMV infection together with matching HLA type was indicated by public TCR beta signatures. Study-level points and caveats: Dominating the ex vivo response were TCR beta clonotypes that were CMV-specific and HLA-C-restricted.

CDR3 length equals 15 residues. Trimming took 5 bases from V and 0 from J, leaving 11 bases between them. Looked up from germline, CDR1 is MNHEY and CDR2 is SMNVEV (reference sequence). MiXCR was run by TCRdb on the reads, yielding one entry per CDR3 protein. Among 700,000 to 900,000 distinct CDR3 sequences listed, about 29% were seen once. This receptor was taken from a human donor in good health (CMV status not recorded). Some clones in this sample may be carry-over from other donors' samples. The V call is TRBV27, the J call TRBJ2-1, with D tentatively TRBD1 (6 bases). This specimen was cultured CD8+ T cells from PBMCs, taken from culture after CMV antigen stimulation. The CDR3 DNA reads TGTGCCAGCAGTCAAAGGGGGAACTCCTACAATGAGCAGTTCTTC. Its protein product is CASSQRGNSYNEQFF.